This TCR beta chain was sequenced during a study of T cell repertoires in aging, cancer and after chemotherapy. V dropped 5 bases and J dropped 5; count of bases not matched to a gene: 7. This CDR3 has 14 amino acids. Germline V gene data show CDR1 as MNHEY and CDR2 as SMNVEV (reference sequence). Amplification of TCR beta used genomic DNA extracted from peripheral blood. Rearranged V-D-J TRB sequences were amplified with a mixed TRB-A/B primer pool. TCRdb recomputed calls from the multiplex PCR reads with MiXCR, one row per CDR3 protein. This table holds about 2,500 distinct CDR3 sequences, roughly 23% found once. The sample holds a few counts of this clonotype. Its target is not known. Study-level results: Median generation probability rose over the chemotherapy interval in each cancer cohort, suggesting rebound thymic output. These repertoire data do not allow conclusions about immunological memory after chemotherapy.

V and J are TRBV27 and TRBJ2-7, with 9 bases identical to TRBD1. The source of this sequence is a human donor with a solid tumor. Input material: blood. CDR3 region: CASSPGTGIHEQYF. CDR3 bases: TGTGCCAGCAGTCCCGGGACAGGGATCCACGAGCAGTACTTC.